A single sample gave rise to the 25 T cell receptor beta chains below, sequenced in a study of metastatic and nonmetastatic thyroid tumors. Patients were all untreated before their thyroid surgery. TCRdb re-called clones from the PCR reads using MiXCR. This sample has 20,000 to 25,000 clones, with approximately 11% found just once. Sequencing input: blood. These receptors all stem from a female donor with papillary thyroid cancer or a benign thyroid nodule (not recorded which). Some clones in this sample may be carry-over from other donors' samples.

By frequency in the sample, this clone is medium-sized. The CDR3 coding sequence is TGTGCCAGCAGTTCATGGTCGGGGGCCGGCTACACCTTC. Protein sequence: CASSSWSGAGYTF. This chain connects TRBV6-1 to TRBJ1-2; possible D gene TRBD1, 6 bases. Germline V gene sequence: CDR1 MNHNS, CDR2 SASEGT. This CDR3 spans 13 amino acids. Trimming removed 5 bases at V and 8 bases at J, with 15 bases between.

There are many counts of this clone. The rearrangement uses TRBV12-3 or TRBV12-4 and TRBJ2-7; 10 nucleotides align to TRBD2. Losses at the gene ends were 3 bases for V and 3 bases for J; bases not matched to a gene: 11. The CDR3 runs 17 residues. CDR3 bases: TGTGCCAGCAGTTTCCCTCTTACTGCTAGCGGGAGCTACGAGCAGTACTTC. Amino acids: CASSFPLTASGSYEQYF.

The V and J genes are TRBV5-1 and TRBJ2-4; D gene uncertain. Trimming removed 2 bases from V and 9 bases from J, with 15 bases in between. Germline CDR1 and CDR2: SGHRS and YFSETQ. The CDR3 loop spans 14 amino acids. CDR3 bases: TGCGCCAGCAGCTTAGTGACTGCCTATGTCATTCAGTACTTC. As protein: CASSLVTAYVIQYF.

Details on this clone: Since a much larger clone is just one base distant, this may be a read error. The chain recombines TRBV4-1 with TRBJ1-1; D possibly corresponds to TRBD1 (5 bases). The CDR3 consists of 14 residues. Looked up from germline, CDR1 is MGHRA and CDR2 is YSYEKL. CDR3 sequence: CAGSQGRGPDEAFF. As DNA, the CDR3 is TGCGCCGGCAGCCAAGGTCGGGGCCCTGATGAAGCTTTCTTT.

This clone was recorded many times. This chain connects TRBV7-6 to TRBJ2-2; D might be TRBD2 (5 bases). Deletions cut 2 bases from V and 0 bases from J, with 19 bases between. Per germline, CDR1 SGHVS and CDR2 FNYEAQ. The CDR3 length is 19 residues. This chain's CDR3 is CASSLPTWLEAANTGELFF. The CDR3 bases are TGTGCCAGCAGCTTACCAACTTGGCTGGAGGCCGCGAACACCGGGGAGCTGTTTTTT.

Only a few counts were recorded for this clone. Other DNA sequences in the sample encode the same CDR3. CDR3 nucleotides: TGTGCCAGCAGTTTATCTGGTACAGGGCTCCTCGAGCAGTACTTC. Translating it yields CASSLSGTGLLEQYF. This rearrangement joins TRBV27 to TRBJ2-7, with D perhaps matching TRBD1 (6 bases). CDR1 MNHEY and CDR2 SMNVEV come from the germline V gene (reference sequence). CDR3 length: 15 amino acids. V shed 0 bases and J shed 6 bases, with 15 bases lying between them.

This clone was counted ten times or more. The rearrangement links TRBV28 to TRBJ1-2; D unclear. V lost 7 bases to trimming and J lost 4 bases, with 16 bases between them. The CDR3 spans 14 residues. Germline CDR1 reads MDHEN; CDR2 reads SYDVKM. CDR3 residues: CASTETSTAYGYTF. For the CDR3, the DNA is TGTGCCAGCACAGAAACATCCACAGCCTATGGCTACACCTTC.

This clone turned up a few times. One base away lies a much larger clone, so this may be a sequencing read error. The chain combines TRBV19 with TRBJ1-4; D call uncertain. Trimming left V 7 bases short and J 5 bases short, with 14 bases between. This CDR3 spans 14 amino acids. Germline V gives CDR1 LNHDA, CDR2 SQIVND (reference sequence). In DNA form, the CDR3 reads TGTGCCAGTAATCCGAACACACCGAATGAAAAACTGTTTTTT. This sequence encodes CASNPNTPNEKLFF.

This clone showed up many times. The CDR3 DNA reads as TGTGCCAGCAGTAGGGTTATCAGTGAAGCTTTCTTT. Translation gives CASSRVISEAFF. The rearrangement links TRBV28 to TRBJ1-1, with D unresolved. Trimming took 5 bases from V and 7 from J, leaving 11 bases between them. Per germline, CDR1 MDHEN and CDR2 SYDVKM. This CDR3 has 12 residues.

For this clone: Its ends do not fully match the called genes, so a read error is possible. As DNA, the CDR3 is TGTTCGACACAGACCGGGGAGCATTTCTTC. Its translation is CSTQTGEHFF. This chain links TRBV6-1 with TRBJ2-1; D might be TRBD2 (5 bases). Germline V gene data show CDR1 as MNHNS and CDR2 as SASEGT. The CDR3 has 10 amino acids.

This clone was detected many times. The V call is TRBV20-1, the J call TRBJ1-5; D gene unclear. This CDR3 comprises 15 residues. V shed 2 bases and J shed 2 bases, with 13 bases lying between them. Germline V CDR1 and CDR2: DFQATT, SNEGSKA (reference sequence). CDR3 sequence: CSARRPPEGNQPQHF. The CDR3 coding sequence is TGCAGTGCTAGACGACCCCCTGAGGGCAATCAGCCCCAGCATTTT.

This clone came up many times. J is TRBJ2-2 and V is TRBV5-1; no definite D call. This CDR3 comprises 14 residues. Germline V gives CDR1 SGHRS, CDR2 YFSETQ. The ends were cut back, 6 bases at V and 4 bases at J, with 13 bases in the middle. The CDR3 DNA follows: TGCGCCAGCAAGAGAGGTGTGGGCACCGGGGAGCTGTTTTTT. Its protein is CASKRGVGTGELFF.

Ten or more counts support this clone. The V gene is TRBV9, the J gene TRBJ2-7; 10 bases match TRBD2. The germline gives CDR1 SGDLS, CDR2 YYNGEE. The CDR3 runs 15 residues. Trimming removed 0 bases from V and 1 base from J; junction bases left unmatched: 1. The CDR3 protein is CASSVGTSGSYEQYF. CDR3 in DNA: TGTGCCAGCAGCGTAGGGACTAGCGGATCCTACGAGCAGTACTTC.

This clone appeared many times. The chain joins TRBV11-2 to TRBJ1-1, with D uncertain. CDR1 is SGHAT, CDR2 FQNNGV, per germline. The CDR3 is 14 residues long. Trimming stripped 2 bases from V and 3 bases from J, with 10 bases between. CDR3 nucleotide sequence: TGTGCCAGCAGCTTACGGTCTGGGTACACTGAAGCTTTCTTT. Residues: CASSLRSGYTEAFF.

This clone was observed at least ten times. The V gene is TRBV20-1, the J gene TRBJ1-2; unclear D gene. The germline V gene encodes CDR1 DFQATT and CDR2 SNEGSKA (reference sequence). Trimming shortened V by 6 bases and J by 0 bases, and 20 bases separated the two germline ends. This CDR3 spans 16 amino acids. The CDR3 is CSAPPAPGRANYGYTF. CDR3 sequence (DNA): TGCAGTGCCCCTCCGGCCCCGGGGAGAGCTAACTATGGCTACACCTTC.

The sample holds many counts of this clone. The CDR3 bases are TGTGCCAGCAGCTGGACAGGGGGGGATACGCAGTATTTT. Protein sequence: CASSWTGGDTQYF. V and J are TRBV7-2 and TRBJ2-3; 10 positions match TRBD1. This CDR3 is built from 13 residues. Germline-derived CDR1 and CDR2 are SGHTA and FQGNSA. The V and J ends lost 4 bases and 6 bases, in that order; junction bases with no gene match: 1.

This clone ranks as medium-sized. This sequence joins TRBV28 and TRBJ2-7; perhaps TRBD1 as D (6 bases). This CDR3 spans 14 amino acids. Germline CDR1 reads MDHEN; CDR2 reads SYDVKM. V gave up 8 bases and J gave up 4 bases, with 18 bases separating them. Here the CDR3 DNA reads TGTGCCAGCCGACCTCCTGGCAGGGGATACGAGCAGTACTTC. Its protein is CASRPPGRGYEQYF.

This clone occurred many times. The rearrangement joins TRBV9 to TRBJ2-7, with D possibly being TRBD2 (5 bases). The germline V gene has CDR1 SGDLS and CDR2 YYNGEE. Deletions cut 4 bases from V and 1 base from J, with 12 bases between. The CDR3 consists of 14 residues. The CDR3 loop reads CASSPRLASYEQYF. The CDR3 region has the DNA TGTGCCAGCAGCCCCCGTCTAGCTTCCTACGAGCAGTACTTC.

Remarks on this clone: A much larger clone differs from this one at a single base, so this may be a read error. The V call is TRBV20-1, the J call TRBJ2-6; TRBD2 is a possible D gene (6 bases). Looked up from germline, CDR1 is DFQATT and CDR2 is SNEGSKA (reference sequence). The length of the CDR3 is 10 residues. The DNA for the CDR3 is TGCAGTGCTGGGGACTCCGGGCATTACTTC. Its protein is CSAGDSGHYF.

The genes are TRBV11-3 and TRBJ2-2; 9 positions match TRBD1. V shed 5 bases, J shed 4 bases, and the junction held 5 bases outside the gene matches. The CDR3 sequence is 15 residues long. Germline CDR1 SGHNT, CDR2 YENEEA. The CDR3 here is CASSPGQGLTGELFF. Here the CDR3 DNA reads TGTGCCAGCAGCCCCGGACAGGGGCTCACCGGGGAGCTGTTTTTT.

This clone was seen more than once but under ten times. CDR3 sequence: CASSEPPGTGETQYF. CDR3 sequence (DNA): TGTGCCAGCAGTGAACCCCCTGGGACAGGGGAGACCCAGTACTTC. The J gene is TRBJ2-5, the V gene TRBV6-1; TRBD1 aligns across 9 bases. V lost 2 bases, J lost 5 bases, and 6 bases stayed unmatched. The CDR3 is 15 residues long. CDR1 MNHNS and CDR2 SASEGT come from the germline V gene.

On this clone itself: This may be a read error: a much more frequent sequence differs by one nucleotide. Other DNA sequences in this sample translate to the same CDR3. The chain carries TRBV5-1 and TRBJ2-3, with unresolved D. The CDR3 runs to 15 residues. Germline loops: CDR1 SGHRS, CDR2 YFSETQ. Trimming took off 0 bases at V and 3 bases at J, with 11 bases between the two ends. CDR3 residues: CASSLGLTSTDTQYF. The CDR3 DNA reads TGCGCCAGCAGCTTGGGCCTAACAAGTACAGATACGCAGTATTTT.

This clone has a count of ten or more. The chain has TRBV15 and TRBJ1-5; D remains unclear. The CDR3 is made up of 13 amino acids. Trimming shortened V by 0 bases and J by 7 bases, and 7 bases separated the two germline ends. Germline values: CDR1 LNHNV, CDR2 YYDKDF (reference sequence). CDR3 nucleotide sequence: TGTGCCACCAGCAGAGATAGTTGGCAGCCCCAGCATTTT. Protein product: CATSRDSWQPQHF.

In its sample, this clone was seen many times. The J gene is TRBJ2-7, the V gene TRBV15; 7 positions agree with TRBD1. The CDR3 is 16 residues long. Germline V lookup: CDR1 LNHNV, CDR2 YYDKDF (reference sequence). V was pared by 1 base and J by 2 bases, with 8 bases of the junction left unmatched. Here the CDR3 DNA reads TGTGCCACCAGCAGAGTCCTGACAGGGTCGACCTACGAGCAGTACTTC. It specifies CATSRVLTGSTYEQYF.

The table lists this clone with many counts. This chain connects TRBV12-3 or TRBV12-4 to TRBJ1-5; 8 bases align to TRBD1. With 5 bases clipped from V and 4 bases from J, the junction kept 10 bases outside the gene matches. This CDR3 has 16 residues. The CDR3 region is CASSPPGTGVNQPQHF. The CDR3 DNA follows: TGTGCCAGCAGTCCTCCCGGGACAGGAGTGAATCAGCCCCAGCATTTT.